This TCR beta chain was sequenced in a study of CD8+ T cells in alopecia areata. Extraction and reverse transcription of RNA yielded cDNA as the sequencing template. Here immunoSEQ multiplex PCR was the method, and the copy in TCRdb shows in-frame clones only, minus some. The sample lists about 200,000 clones, 60% occurring once. Treatment denoted: oral pan-JAK inhibitor, 5-10 mg twice daily. Study-level results: Whereas mice showed it more clearly, TCR sharing across patients was murkier, possibly because of HLA. More clonal than normal scalp was lesional scalp, particularly alopecia totalis/universalis.

A few counts support this clone. The antigen remains undetermined. The same CDR3 arises from other DNA sequences in this sample as well. The material was CD4+ T cells sorted from blood, obtained at week 4, from a patient treated with tofacitinib. The sequence was collected from a human donor with alopecia areata.

The CDR3 here is CASSLQGTEAFF. In DNA form, the CDR3 reads TGCGCCAGCAGTTTACAGGGAACTGAAGCTTTCTTT. The chain is built from TRBV5-1 and TRBJ1-1; possible D gene TRBD1, 6 bases. The CDR3 is made up of 12 amino acids. CDR1 and CDR2 from the germline V gene are SGHRS and YFSETQ. V lost 5 bases to trimming and J lost 5 bases, with 10 bases between them. Full variable domain (remainder filled in from reference TRBV5-1 and TRBJ1-1): KAGVTQTPRYLIKTRGQQVTLSCSPISGHRSVSWYQQTPGQGLQFLFEYFSETQRNKGNFPGRFSGRQFSNSRSEMNVSTLELGDSALYLCASSLQGTEAFFGQGTRLTVV.